This section outlines one T cell receptor (beta chain) sequence together with its context. The antigen it binds to is not known. There are no base qualities to consult, and no much larger clone falls within one base. The library came from the immunoSEQ multiplex PCR assay. In a multiplexed PCR, the TR loci were amplified; reverse primers were designed against J gene segments, whereas forward primers were designed against V gene segments. The Illumina HiSeq System was used to sequence the amplified CDR3 regions. On the authors' methods: Closely related reads were merged with a nearest-neighbour algorithm so that PCR and sequencing errors were removed and data were collapsed into unique sequences. Repertoires were summarised by clonality and by T cell density, defined as TR molecules per amount of genomic DNA input. CDR3 amino acid sequences present in at least 80% of unsorted samples were defined as public TRs, and these public TRs were then tested for differential abundance between coeliac and control samples. Every lamina propria sample was checked against a list of about 230 published gliadin-specific TRB sequences. Kruskal-Wallis tests followed by Dunn post-tests were used to test for differences in clonality and density between disease groups. Imported from immuneACCESS, the table was reduced by TCRdb to in-frame sequences with V and J called. These copies leave out some clones; in studies compared against another copy, an unresolved V gene accounts for under half, and the cause of the remainder is not known. V and J calls plus clone size are reproduced from that table; the DNA served to infer D and trimming. Counted in this sample were 6,500 to 8,000 clones; approximately 64% of them appeared once. Approximately 6.7% of the sample is held by the ten biggest clonotypes.

The data were obtained in a study of coeliac disease (dated by TCRdb to between 2021 and 2024). A note on the overall study: Coeliac patients were categorised as having newly diagnosed active disease, refractory coeliac disease type I, or disease controlled by a gluten-free diet. The full study included approximately 30 patients: roughly 22 with serologically confirmed coeliac disease and 8 controls with non-small intestinal disorders. The study applied next-generation sequencing of rearranged TRB and TRG CDR3 regions to small intestinal lymphocyte fractions from coeliac and non-coeliac patients. The aim was to characterise TR repertoires of small intestinal T cells in active, refractory type I and gluten-free-diet-treated coeliac disease. TRB sequencing succeeded for samples from roughly 30 subjects, including roughly 25 paired bulk unsorted intraepithelial and lamina propria cell samples. High-resolution HLA typing was unavailable, so biased TRBV7-2 usage was queried as a proof of principle.

What the research found in general, with its limitations: In the authors' view, the approach was unsuitable for unbiased detection of gliadin-specific T cells, since gliadin-specific T cells are scarce and rarely shared between patients. Cross-contamination between compartments was possible, because separating intraepithelial cells from lamina propria cells did not produce high-purity fractions. TRB and TRG repertoires of active coeliac intraepithelial and lamina propria samples showed lower clonality than controls, suggesting recruitment of diverse T cells. Published gliadin-specific TRB sequences were detected in about 45% of the 18 coeliac lamina propria samples but in only 1 of 6 controls. TRB repertoires were mostly private, with most amino acid sequences found in only one sample, and V-gene usage showed no significant difference between disease groups.

Aliquots of 500,000 cells were frozen in DMSO/FBS in liquid nitrogen, and one aliquot per fraction was used for sequencing. All 30 or so patients in the study underwent endoscopy and small intestinal biopsy. To release lamina propria cells, the biopsy tissue left over after intraepithelial cell isolation was digested with collagenase. Genomic DNA was extracted from frozen unsorted cell fractions with the Qiagen DNeasy blood extraction kit. Clipping removes 6 bases from V and 6 bases from J, with 4 as the unmatched junction base count. Inclusive of the bounding cysteine and phenylalanine, the CDR3 is 13 residues long. The read is trimmed to its CDR3 DNA, 39 bases read in frame from base 1. Reading the germline V gene gives CDR1 MNHNS and CDR2 SASEGT.

The receptor was isolated from a man between 45 and 60 years old with active celiac disease. Sample: lamina propria lymphocytes from the gut. The intended sense of this specimen's cell subset or site label: lamina propria cell (LPC) fraction of small intestinal biopsy. The chain is encoded by TRBV6-1 joined to TRBJ2-5; 10 central nucleotides agree with TRBD1. At the DNA level, the sequence is TGTGCCAGCAGCGACAGGGGGCTGAAGACCCAGTACTTC. Translated, this is CASSDRGLKTQYF.